Included here is one TCR beta chain sequence, with context. Its specificity is not known. Only in-frame clones appear in the TCRdb table, and some are missing; sequencing was by immunoSEQ multiplex PCR. The sample contains over 60,000 clones, about four fifths of which appear only once. The source of the sample is a study of Tregs in tolerant kidney transplant recipients. Findings of the study overall: Findings come from small patient numbers and require larger validation.

CDR3 length equals 13 residues. The V gene's germline CDR1 is LGHNA and CDR2 YSLEER. Trimming shortened V by 6 bases and J by 5 bases, and 13 bases separated the two germline ends. This chain connects TRBV4-3 to TRBJ1-2; D unclear. The sequence was collected from a human donor in good health. Sequencing was performed on CD4+ T cells from blood. In DNA form, the CDR3 reads TGCGCCAGCAGTTTAAACGGAGGATATGGCTACACCTTC. Amino acids: CASSLNGGYGYTF.